The 14 T cell receptor beta chains presented below share a single source sample, sequenced in a study of shared clonotypes between healthy human individuals. Only in-frame clones appear in the TCRdb table, and some are missing; sequencing was by immunoSEQ multiplex PCR. The data hold over a million clones, with about 96% observed a single time. The sample comprised naive CD4+ T cells sorted from blood. Subset in this sample: CD45RA+ positively selected. These receptors were obtained from a man aged 30-40 years in good health.

The chain uses TRBV7-9 and TRBJ2-7, with 11 bases matching TRBD2. The CDR3 covers 17 residues. The V and J ends lost 1 base and 5 bases, in that order; junction bases with no gene match: 10. CDR1 SEHNR and CDR2 FQNEAQ come from the germline V gene (reference sequence). CDR3 amino acids: CASSLGQGSGREDEQYF. CDR3 coding DNA: TGTGCCAGCAGCTTAGGCCAGGGTAGCGGGAGGGAAGACGAGCAGTACTTC. Complete variable domain (other parts from reference TRBV7-9 and TRBJ2-7): DTGVSQNPRHKITKRGQNVTFRCDPISEHNRLYWYRQTLGQGPEFLTYFQNEAQLEKSRLLSDRFSAERPKGSFSTLEIQRTEQGDSAMYLCASSLGQGSGREDEQYFGPGTRLTVT.

The chain joins TRBV7-9 to TRBJ2-4; possibly TRBD1 or TRBD2 for D (5 bases each). Germline assignment: CDR1 SEHNR and CDR2 FQNEAQ (reference sequence). CDR3 length: 16 residues. With 1 base removed from V and 0 bases from J, the gap between germline ends came to 10 bases. This CDR3 is CASSLGGARAKNIQYF. In nucleotides, the CDR3 is TGTGCCAGCAGCTTAGGAGGGGCTCGAGCCAAAAACATTCAGTACTTC.

The V and J genes are TRBV28 and TRBJ1-2; no clear D. CDR1 MDHEN and CDR2 SYDVKM come from the germline V gene. This CDR3 has 15 amino acids. Trimming removed 3 bases from V and 0 bases from J, with 11 bases in between. As DNA, the CDR3 is TGTGCCAGCAGTTTCCCCCAGCAGACTAACTATGGCTACACCTTC. Protein: CASSFPQQTNYGYTF.

This rearrangement joins TRBV10-3 to TRBJ1-1; maybe TRBD1 (5 bases). Germline CDR1 ENHRY, CDR2 SYGVKD. The CDR3 totals 16 residues. Deletions cut 2 bases from V and 1 base from J, with 14 bases between. CDR3 nucleotides: TGTGCCATCAGTGAGATCGTCGGGGGACCGAACACTGAAGCTTTCTTT. It yields the protein CAISEIVGGPNTEAFF.

Comment on this clone: This CDR3 is also generated by other DNA sequences in the sample. The V call is TRBV5-1, the J call TRBJ1-5; a weak D match, TRBD1 (5 bases). Germline-derived CDR1 and CDR2 are SGHRS and YFSETQ. The V end lost 0 bases, the J end lost 3 bases, and 10 bases lay between the germline ends. The CDR3 runs to 15 residues. The CDR3 DNA follows: TGCGCCAGCAGCTTGGGTCAGGGAAACAATCAGCCCCAGCATTTT. It encodes CASSLGQGNNQPQHF.

The V and J genes are TRBV6-1 and TRBJ2-7; D is possibly TRBD1 (6 bases). V was trimmed by 10 bases and J by 3 bases, leaving 16 bases between them. Germline CDR1 is MNHNS and CDR2 is SASEGT. The CDR3 is made up of 13 amino acids. The CDR3 sequence: CATRGPSIYEQYF. CDR3 sequence (DNA): TGTGCCACCAGGGGACCCAGTATCTACGAGCAGTACTTC.

The V call is TRBV28, the J call TRBJ1-2; 7 positions agree with TRBD1. Trimming at V came to 4 bases and at J to 4 bases, leaving 9 bases not matched to a gene. Germline V gene lookup returns CDR1 MDHEN and CDR2 SYDVKM. This CDR3 has 15 amino acids. CDR3 bases: TGTGCCAGCAGTTCCCCGACAGGGCCTTCCTATGGCTACACCTTC. As protein: CASSSPTGPSYGYTF.

This chain joins TRBV9 and TRBJ2-7, with TRBD2 identical over 8 bases. The germline V gene encodes CDR1 SGDLS and CDR2 YYNGEE. Losses at the gene ends were 0 bases for V and 6 bases for J; bases not matched to a gene: 8. The CDR3 contains 15 residues. The chain's CDR3 is CASSVGLGLDREQYF. The CDR3 DNA reads as TGTGCCAGCAGCGTAGGGCTGGGACTAGATCGCGAGCAGTACTTC.

The chain joins TRBV15 to TRBJ2-2; D unclear. V dropped 4 bases and J dropped 5 bases, with 2 bases sitting between them. This CDR3 region has 11 residues. Germline V lookup: CDR1 LNHNV, CDR2 YYDKDF (reference sequence). The CDR3, as DNA: TGTGCCACCAGCAAAACCGGGGAGCTGTTTTTT. Amino acid sequence: CATSKTGELFF.

The gene calls are TRBV5-4 and TRBJ1-2; D remains unclear. Germline CDR1 SGHNT, CDR2 YYREEE (reference sequence). Trimming stripped 5 bases from V and 7 bases from J, with 15 bases between. The CDR3 covers 13 residues. CDR3 residues: CASRVNRELGYTF. CDR3 DNA: TGTGCCAGCAGAGTAAACCGGGAACTTGGCTACACCTTC. The variable domain in full, with the rest retrieved from reference TRBV5-4 and TRBJ1-2, is ETGVTQSPTHLIKTRGQQVTLRCSSQSGHNTVSWYQQALGQGPQFIFQYYREEENGRGNFPPRFSGLQFPNYSSELNVNALELDDSALYLCASRVNRELGYTFGSGTRLTVV.

A single count supports this clone. The rearrangement joins TRBV5-5 to TRBJ2-1; D might be TRBD2 (6 bases). Per the germline V gene, CDR1 is SGHKS and CDR2 is YYEKEE (reference sequence). V dropped 2 bases and J dropped 6 bases, with 12 bases sitting between them. This CDR3 region has 14 residues. The CDR3: CASSFQGGSNEQFF. Here the CDR3 DNA reads TGTGCCAGCAGCTTCCAGGGAGGTAGCAATGAGCAGTTCTTC.

V and J are TRBV27 and TRBJ2-7, with 9 bases identical to TRBD2. Trimming at V came to 7 bases and at J to 9 bases, leaving 10 bases not matched to a gene. Germline values: CDR1 MNHEY, CDR2 SMNVEV (reference sequence). The CDR3 totals 13 residues. CDR3 nucleotide sequence: TGTGCCAGCACCACGACTAGCGGAGGTTCGCAGTACTTC. Translated, it gives CASTTTSGGSQYF.

The chain employs TRBV19 and TRBJ1-2, with unresolved D. Trimming pared 8 bases from V and 7 bases from J, leaving 17 bases between. The CDR3 extends over 13 amino acids. The germline V gene encodes CDR1 LNHDA and CDR2 SQIVND (reference sequence). Here the CDR3 DNA reads TGTGCCAGTTGCCCCGGACGGACGTTTGGCTACACCTTC. Encoded protein: CASCPGRTFGYTF. The full variable domain, with the rest looked up from reference TRBV19 and TRBJ1-2, is DGGITQSPKYLFRKEGQNVTLSCEQNLNHDAMYWYRQDPGQGLRLIYYSQIVNDFQKGDIAEGYSVSREKKESFPLTVTSAQKNPTAFYLCASCPGRTFGYTFGSGTRLTVV.

The rearrangement uses TRBV5-1 and TRBJ2-5, with 8 bases aligning to TRBD2. Looked up from germline, CDR1 is SGHRS and CDR2 is YFSETQ. The CDR3 is made up of 14 amino acids. J gave up 2 bases and V 5 bases, and 5 bases lay outside the gene matches. The CDR3 bases are TGCGCCAGCAGTCCAGGGACTAGGCAAGAGACCCAGTACTTC. It encodes CASSPGTRQETQYF.